This is a list of T cell receptor beta chains from one sample in a study of regulatory T cells in long-lasting Graves disease. MiXCR, applied by TCRdb to the multiplex PCR reads, yields one record per CDR3 protein. The data contain about 440,000 distinct CDR3 sequences, 14% to 15% of them singletons. These same data were also listed under a study on T cells in Graves' hyperthyroidism and ophthalmopathy.

Material: peripheral blood mononuclear cells (PBMCs), obtained at new diagnosis, from a patient treated with antithyroid drugs. The receptor set was obtained from a woman aged 30 to 39 with Graves disease. CDR3s include the opening cysteine and the closing phenylalanine or tryptophan. A D gene is named only where the DNA matches it firmly. The size field is filled for only some rows; it gives once, few, many or a size class.

size,D,J,V,CDR3,DNA
many,.,TRBJ1-1,TRBV6-1,CASSDTSYTEAFF,TGTGCCAGCAGCGACACCTCCTACACTGAAGCTTTCTTT
many,TRBD1,TRBJ1-1,TRBV20-1,CSARDWDRDTEAFF,TGCAGTGCTAGAGATTGGGACAGGGACACTGAAGCTTTCTTT
many,.,TRBJ2-7,TRBV24-1,CATSAAGAGGVYEQYF,TGTGCCACCAGTGCCGCGGGGGCAGGGGGCGTTTACGAGCAGTACTTC
many,TRBD2,TRBJ2-1,TRBV20-1,CSARDLLAAYYNEQFF,TGCAGTGCTAGAGATCTACTAGCGGCATACTACAATGAGCAGTTCTTC
.,.,TRBJ1-5,TRBV10-3,CAITAGSDQPQHF,TGTGCCATCACTGCAGGGTCAGATCAGCCCCAGCATTTT
few,.,TRBJ2-3,TRBV12-5,CASGLARTVNTQYF,TGTGCTAGTGGTTTGGCCCGGACAGTCAATACGCAGTATTTT
many,.,TRBJ2-7,TRBV7-9,CASSAIGEGVEQYF,TGTGCCAGCAGCGCCATCGGCGAGGGGGTCGAGCAGTACTTC
many,TRBD1,TRBJ2-3,TRBV7-9,CASSLEGTGDLTDTQYF,TGTGCCAGCAGCTTAGAAGGGACAGGGGACCTCACAGATACGCAGTATTTT
many,.,TRBJ1-2,TRBV27,CASTRGGGFDGYTF,TGTGCCAGCACAAGAGGCGGAGGGTTTGATGGCTACACCTTC
.,TRBD2,TRBJ2-1,TRBV20-1,CSASGVTSGSDNEQFF,TGCAGTGCTAGTGGGGTAACTAGCGGGAGTGACAATGAGCAGTTCTTC
many,.,TRBJ1-5,TRBV7-8,CASSMRWGAGQPQHF,TGTGCCAGCAGCATGAGATGGGGTGCCGGTCAGCCCCAGCATTTT
.,TRBD2,TRBJ2-2,TRBV7-6,CASSRTSANTGELFF,TGTGCCAGCAGCCGGACTAGCGCAAACACCGGGGAGCTGTTTTTT
.,TRBD1,TRBJ2-2,TRBV6-1,CASTPGGAGTGELFF,TGTGCCAGCACCCCAGGGGGCGCGGGCACCGGGGAGCTGTTTTTT
many,.,TRBJ2-1,TRBV18,CASSQDDYNEQFF,TGTGCCAGCTCACAGGACGACTACAATGAGCAGTTCTTC
few,.,TRBJ2-7,TRBV15,CATSREFPYEQYF,TGTGCCACCAGCAGAGAGTTCCCCTACGAGCAGTACTTC
many,.,TRBJ1-5,TRBV12-3/TRBV12-4,CASSFGLVGQPQHF,TGTGCCAGCAGTTTCGGGCTGGTCGGTCAGCCCCAGCATTTT
.,.,TRBJ2-2,TRBV29-1,CSVLDPTGELFF,TGCAGCGTTCTTGACCCCACCGGGGAGCTGTTTTTT
.,.,TRBJ1-4,TRBV7-9,CASSPPRAHPSTNEKLFF,TGTGCCAGCAGCCCCCCCCGCGCCCACCCATCAACTAATGAAAAACTGTTTTTT
.,.,TRBJ1-1,TRBV11-1,CASSPVVRSQAFF,TGTGCCAGCAGCCCAGTGGTCCGGAGCCAAGCTTTCTTT
many,.,TRBJ1-1,TRBV3-1,CASRRTGGPEAFF,TGTGCCAGCAGGAGAACGGGGGGGCCTGAAGCTTTCTTT
.,.,TRBJ2-3,TRBV12-3/TRBV12-4,CASSRESGRKYF,TGTGCCAGCAGTCGAGAGTCGGGACGCAAGTATTTT
many,TRBD1,TRBJ1-2,TRBV9,CASRATGVHGYTF,TGTGCCAGCAGAGCGACAGGGGTCCATGGCTACACCTTC
many,.,TRBJ2-1,TRBV12-3/TRBV12-4,CASSLLIVGDPPNEQFF,TGTGCCAGCAGTTTACTCATCGTGGGGGACCCGCCGAATGAGCAGTTCTTC
.,.,TRBJ1-2,TRBV28,CASNLRQPNYGYTF,TGTGCCAGCAATCTCAGACAACCTAACTATGGCTACACCTTC
few,.,TRBJ2-5,TRBV29-1,CSAQGVESGTQYF,TGCAGCGCCCAGGGAGTGGAGAGTGGGACCCAGTACTTC
many,TRBD2,TRBJ2-1,TRBV5-1,CASSLARSGGPEQFF,TGCGCCAGCAGCTTGGCCCGTTCGGGAGGGCCCGAGCAGTTCTTC
many,.,TRBJ2-2,TRBV3-1,CASSLQKGLIHTGELFF,TGTGCCAGCAGCCTCCAGAAAGGACTCATTCACACCGGGGAGCTGTTTTTT
many,TRBD1,TRBJ1-2,TRBV7-9,CASSSPGTGVNYGYTF,TGTGCCAGCAGCAGCCCTGGGACAGGAGTTAACTATGGCTACACCTTC
many,TRBD2,TRBJ2-3,TRBV2,CASRGGTRDTQYF,TGTGCCAGCAGGGGAGGGACCAGAGATACGCAGTATTTT
.,TRBD1,TRBJ2-7,TRBV4-1,CASSHPVSGQGYEQYF,TGCGCCAGCAGCCACCCAGTTTCCGGACAGGGCTACGAGCAGTACTTC
.,TRBD1,TRBJ1-6,TRBV12-5,CASGLVLAGGRSPLHF,TGTGCTAGTGGTTTGGTACTCGCAGGGGGCCGGTCACCCCTCCACTTT
.,TRBD1,TRBJ1-2,TRBV27,CASSLVFLGQEFNYGYTF,TGTGCCAGCAGTTTAGTGTTCCTGGGACAGGAGTTTAACTATGGCTACACCTTC
few,TRBD1,TRBJ2-1,TRBV20-1,CSATKGQGYTEQFF,TGCAGTGCTACGAAGGGACAGGGTTATACTGAGCAGTTCTTC
many,.,TRBJ2-7,TRBV6-5,CASSYSAVLTYEQYF,TGTGCCAGCAGTTACTCGGCAGTTCTCACCTACGAGCAGTACTTC
many,.,TRBJ2-5,TRBV2,CASSTGGLSQETQYF,TGTGCCAGTAGCACCGGGGGGCTTAGCCAAGAGACCCAGTACTTC
few,TRBD2,TRBJ2-5,TRBV20-1,CSARAPGLRGGGGGPQETQYF,TGCAGTGCTAGAGCCCCGGGCCTGCGGGGGGGGGGAGGTGGACCCCAAGAGACCCAGTACTTC
many,.,TRBJ2-1,TRBV28,CASSSFLGGNEQFF,TGTGCCAGCAGTTCCTTTTTAGGCGGGAATGAGCAGTTCTTC
many,TRBD2,TRBJ2-3,TRBV11-2,CASSSTETSGLRITQYF,TGTGCCAGCAGCTCCACTGAGACTAGCGGCCTCCGGATTACGCAGTATTTT
many,.,TRBJ2-1,TRBV2,CASSVLTSSSNEQFF,TGTGCCAGCAGTGTCTTGACTAGTTCTAGCAATGAGCAGTTCTTC
few,.,TRBJ1-2,TRBV7-9,CASSPDRRPNYGYTF,TGTGCCAGCAGCCCCGACAGACGACCTAACTATGGCTACACCTTC
.,.,TRBJ2-7,TRBV9,CASSGPQGAYEQYF,TGTGCCAGCAGCGGCCCACAGGGCGCCTACGAGCAGTACTTC
.,.,TRBJ1-1,TRBV6-1,CASGGDSAWGRRTEAFF,TGTGCCAGCGGGGGTGATTCGGCGTGGGGACGACGCACTGAAGCTTTCTTT
many,TRBD2,TRBJ2-1,TRBV20-1,CSASLAGVGPREQFF,TGCAGTGCCAGCTTAGCGGGAGTAGGCCCTCGAGAGCAGTTCTTC
many,.,TRBJ1-5,TRBV12-3/TRBV12-4,CASRSGSSNQPQHF,TGTGCCAGCAGGTCAGGCTCTAGCAATCAGCCCCAGCATTTT
many,.,TRBJ2-1,TRBV3-1,CASSQDASGRPFF,TGTGCCAGCAGCCAAGATGCGTCGGGGCGACCGTTCTTC
many,TRBD2,TRBJ2-1,TRBV20-1,CSAPSGSYNEQFF,TGCAGTGCCCCTAGCGGCTCCTACAATGAGCAGTTCTTC
few,.,TRBJ2-7,TRBV24-1,CATSDVYSYEQYF,TGTGCCACCAGTGACGTGTACAGCTACGAGCAGTACTTC
few,.,TRBJ1-5,TRBV19,CASSRGGKEPQHF,TGTGCCAGTAGTAGGGGGGGCAAGGAGCCCCAGCATTTT
many,.,TRBJ2-2,TRBV14,CASSQVPGELFF,TGTGCCAGCAGCCAAGTGCCCGGGGAGCTGTTTTTT
many,.,TRBJ1-1,TRBV11-2,CASSLGRRDFTEAFF,TGTGCCAGCAGCTTAGGGAGACGCGACTTCACTGAAGCTTTCTTT
.,TRBD1,TRBJ2-7,TRBV7-3,CASTETGGEQYF,TGTGCCAGCACCGAGACAGGGGGCGAGCAGTACTTC
.,.,TRBJ1-5,TRBV7-6,CATGWGAGQPQHF,TGTGCCACCGGGTGGGGAGCCGGTCAGCCCCAGCATTTT
many,.,TRBJ2-7,TRBV27,CASSPRRDNSEQYF,TGTGCCAGCAGCCCTCGCCGGGACAATAGCGAGCAGTACTTC
few,.,TRBJ2-1,TRBV9,CASTTGPVQFSGEQFF,TGTGCCAGCACCACAGGCCCCGTCCAGTTTTCGGGTGAGCAGTTCTTC
many,.,TRBJ2-5,TRBV28,CASSSRWETQYF,TGTGCCAGCAGTTCGAGATGGGAGACCCAGTACTTC
few,.,TRBJ2-1,TRBV29-1,CSVGSEQFF,TGCAGCGTTGGTAGTGAGCAGTTCTTC
many,.,TRBJ2-1,TRBV20-1,CSARELALDYNEQFF,TGCAGTGCTAGGGAACTAGCCCTCGACTACAATGAGCAGTTCTTC
.,TRBD1,TRBJ1-1,TRBV19,CASSMGTGVAEAFF,TGTGCCAGTAGCATGGGAACAGGGGTGGCTGAAGCTTTCTTT
.,.,TRBJ1-6,TRBV5-4,CASSLFSSPLHF,TGTGCCAGCAGCTTGTTTAGTTCACCCCTCCACTTT
many,TRBD2,TRBJ2-1,TRBV20-1,CSARDGRTRTNEQFF,TGCAGTGCTAGAGATGGGCGGACTAGGACCAATGAGCAGTTCTTC